This is a list of T cell receptor beta chains from one sample in a study of beta chain features in type 1 diabetes. Method: immunoSEQ multiplex PCR; TCRdb's copy keeps in-frame clones and lacks some. The data show more than 300,000 clones, with roughly 8% seen just once and around 0.44% held by the top ten. Sequenced material: central memory CD4+ T cells from blood. The source is a young woman in good health. CDR3s include the opening cysteine and the closing phenylalanine or tryptophan. D genes are given only for firm matches. Not every row has a clone size; where given, it reads once, few, many or a size class.

J gene: TRBJ2-2
V gene: TRBV7-2
D gene: TRBD2
clone size: .
CDR3 protein: CASSVTSGRAKELFF
CDR3 DNA: TGTGCCAGCAGCGTGACTAGCGGGAGGGCGAAGGAGCTGTTTTTT

J gene: TRBJ2-5
V gene: TRBV29-1
D gene: TRBD1
clone size: few
CDR3 protein: CSVAGQAFGETQYF
CDR3 DNA: TGCAGCGTTGCCGGACAGGCCTTCGGAGAGACCCAGTACTTC

J gene: TRBJ2-2
V gene: TRBV7-3
D gene: .
clone size: few
CDR3 protein: CASSLSGSPGELFF
CDR3 DNA: TGTGCCAGCAGCTTATCGGGGTCCCCCGGGGAGCTGTTTTTT

J gene: TRBJ1-1
V gene: TRBV25-1
D gene: .
clone size: few
CDR3 protein: CASAQGNTEAFF
CDR3 DNA: TGTGCCAGTGCGCAGGGAAACACTGAAGCTTTCTTT

J gene: TRBJ2-7
V gene: TRBV5-6
D gene: TRBD2
clone size: few
CDR3 protein: CASSLGGGRLKGEQYF
CDR3 DNA: TGTGCCAGCAGCTTGGGCGGCGGGAGACTAAAGGGGGAGCAGTACTTC

J gene: TRBJ1-1
V gene: TRBV5-1
D gene: .
clone size: .
CDR3 protein: CASSFAASEAFF
CDR3 DNA: TGCGCCAGCAGCTTTGCAGCCTCTGAAGCTTTCTTT

J gene: TRBJ2-1
V gene: TRBV28
D gene: .
clone size: .
CDR3 protein: CASSSRNEQFF
CDR3 DNA: TGTGCCAGCAGTTCAAGGAATGAGCAGTTCTTC

J gene: TRBJ1-5
V gene: TRBV4-3
D gene: .
clone size: .
CDR3 protein: CASSQVGGRNQPQHF
CDR3 DNA: TGCGCCAGCAGCCAAGTAGGGGGTCGCAATCAGCCCCAGCATTTT

J gene: TRBJ1-1
V gene: TRBV7-2
D gene: .
clone size: few
CDR3 protein: CASSSQGMNTEAFF
CDR3 DNA: TGTGCCAGCAGCTCTCAGGGTATGAACACTGAAGCTTTCTTT

J gene: TRBJ2-5
V gene: TRBV28
D gene: .
clone size: few
CDR3 protein: CASSPPGQETQYF
CDR3 DNA: TGTGCCAGCAGTCCCCCGGGACAAGAGACCCAGTACTTC

J gene: TRBJ2-5
V gene: TRBV6-1
D gene: .
clone size: .
CDR3 protein: CASSDGSKETQYF
CDR3 DNA: TGTGCCAGCAGTGATGGGTCAAAAGAGACCCAGTACTTC

J gene: TRBJ2-2
V gene: TRBV5-6
D gene: .
clone size: few
CDR3 protein: CASSLVQVTGELFF
CDR3 DNA: TGTGCCAGCAGCTTGGTACAGGTCACCGGGGAGCTGTTTTTT

J gene: TRBJ2-5
V gene: TRBV28
D gene: .
clone size: .
CDR3 protein: CASSSRGRFETQYF
CDR3 DNA: TGTGCCAGCAGTTCGCGGGGGCGATTCGAGACCCAGTACTTC

J gene: TRBJ2-1
V gene: TRBV19
D gene: TRBD2
clone size: few
CDR3 protein: CASSIAGTSLDEQFF
CDR3 DNA: TGTGCCAGTAGTATAGCCGGGACTAGCCTAGATGAGCAGTTCTTC

J gene: TRBJ1-5
V gene: TRBV28
D gene: .
clone size: many
CDR3 protein: CASSFGTMSNQPQHF
CDR3 DNA: TGTGCCAGCAGTTTCGGCACAATGAGCAATCAGCCCCAGCATTTT

J gene: TRBJ2-4
V gene: TRBV2
D gene: .
clone size: few
CDR3 protein: CASNRVGGNDIQYF
CDR3 DNA: TGTGCCAGCAATCGTGTTGGGGGTAACGACATTCAGTACTTC

J gene: TRBJ2-4
V gene: TRBV5-4
D gene: .
clone size: few
CDR3 protein: CASSDRQAGDIQYF
CDR3 DNA: TGTGCCAGCAGCGATAGACAAGCCGGCGACATTCAGTACTTC

J gene: TRBJ2-7
V gene: TRBV23-1
D gene: TRBD1
clone size: few
CDR3 protein: CASSQKIPHRGRTYEQYF
CDR3 DNA: TGCGCCAGCAGTCAAAAGATTCCCCACAGGGGGAGGACGTACGAGCAGTACTTC

J gene: TRBJ2-7
V gene: TRBV6-5
D gene: TRBD1
clone size: .
CDR3 protein: CASSPDRDSYEQYF
CDR3 DNA: TGTGCCAGCAGCCCCGACAGGGATAGCTACGAGCAGTACTTC

J gene: TRBJ2-7
V gene: TRBV27
D gene: TRBD2
clone size: few
CDR3 protein: CASRGREPPYEQYF
CDR3 DNA: TGTGCCAGCAGGGGGCGGGAGCCACCCTACGAGCAGTACTTC

J gene: TRBJ2-7
V gene: TRBV2
D gene: TRBD2
clone size: few
CDR3 protein: CASSDGLAGIYEQYF
CDR3 DNA: TGTGCCAGCAGTGATGGGCTAGCGGGAATCTACGAGCAGTACTTC

J gene: TRBJ2-5
V gene: TRBV7-2
D gene: .
clone size: many
CDR3 protein: CASSFQGGGQETQYF
CDR3 DNA: TGTGCCAGCAGCTTCCAGGGAGGGGGACAAGAGACCCAGTACTTC

J gene: TRBJ1-1
V gene: TRBV27
D gene: TRBD1
clone size: few
CDR3 protein: CASSTVTGAAEAFF
CDR3 DNA: TGTGCCAGCAGTACGGTGACAGGGGCGGCTGAAGCTTTCTTT

J gene: TRBJ1-3
V gene: TRBV4-3
D gene: .
clone size: .
CDR3 protein: CASSQAGNTIYF
CDR3 DNA: TGCGCCAGCAGCCAAGCAGGAAACACCATATATTTT

J gene: TRBJ2-5
V gene: TRBV7-9
D gene: TRBD1
clone size: many
CDR3 protein: CASNTGELQETQYF
CDR3 DNA: TGTGCCAGTAACACAGGGGAGTTACAAGAGACCCAGTACTTC

J gene: TRBJ2-7
V gene: TRBV7-8
D gene: .
clone size: few
CDR3 protein: CASSLVLGVYEQYF
CDR3 DNA: TGTGCCAGCAGCTTAGTATTAGGGGTCTACGAGCAGTACTTC

J gene: TRBJ2-2
V gene: TRBV25-1
D gene: .
clone size: .
CDR3 protein: CASSARTGLPGELFF
CDR3 DNA: TGTGCCAGCAGCGCCAGGACGGGACTGCCCGGGGAGCTGTTTTTT

J gene: TRBJ2-5
V gene: TRBV6-5
D gene: TRBD1
clone size: .
CDR3 protein: CASSKQGDLETQYF
CDR3 DNA: TGTGCCAGCAGTAAACAGGGGGATTTAGAGACCCAGTACTTC

J gene: TRBJ2-1
V gene: TRBV18
D gene: TRBD2
clone size: .
CDR3 protein: CASSPSRLAGEQFF
CDR3 DNA: TGTGCCAGCTCACCAAGCAGACTAGCGGGAGAGCAGTTCTTC

J gene: TRBJ2-3
V gene: TRBV5-1
D gene: TRBD2
clone size: .
CDR3 protein: CASSSGTSGNTDTQYF
CDR3 DNA: TGCGCCAGCAGCTCCGGGACTAGCGGGAACACAGATACGCAGTATTTT

J gene: TRBJ1-3
V gene: TRBV5-6
D gene: TRBD1
clone size: .
CDR3 protein: CASSSGQSSGNTIYF
CDR3 DNA: TGTGCCAGCAGCTCGGGACAGAGCTCTGGAAACACCATATATTTT

J gene: TRBJ2-1
V gene: TRBV10-3
D gene: TRBD2
clone size: .
CDR3 protein: CAISGPGGNEQFF
CDR3 DNA: TGTGCCATCAGCGGACCGGGGGGGAATGAGCAGTTCTTC

J gene: TRBJ2-7
V gene: TRBV7-2
D gene: TRBD2
clone size: .
CDR3 protein: CASSLGEGYEQYF
CDR3 DNA: TGTGCCAGCAGCTTAGGGGAGGGGTACGAGCAGTACTTC

J gene: TRBJ1-4
V gene: TRBV4-2
D gene: .
clone size: .
CDR3 protein: CASSQEANKAYYEKLFF
CDR3 DNA: TGTGCCAGCAGCCAAGAAGCGAACAAGGCGTACTATGAAAAACTGTTTTTT

J gene: TRBJ2-5
V gene: TRBV7-9
D gene: .
clone size: few
CDR3 protein: CASSSWGQETQYF
CDR3 DNA: TGTGCCAGCAGCTCGTGGGGTCAAGAGACCCAGTACTTC

J gene: TRBJ2-3
V gene: TRBV28
D gene: TRBD2
clone size: .
CDR3 protein: CASSPSGLAAADTQYF
CDR3 DNA: TGTGCCAGCAGCCCCTCCGGACTAGCGGCGGCAGATACGCAGTATTTT

J gene: TRBJ2-2
V gene: TRBV27
D gene: .
clone size: many
CDR3 protein: CASSGSARGELFF
CDR3 DNA: TGTGCCAGCAGCGGCAGCGCTCGCGGGGAGCTGTTTTTT

J gene: TRBJ2-1
V gene: TRBV28
D gene: TRBD2
clone size: few
CDR3 protein: CASSLGTSFRDEQFF
CDR3 DNA: TGTGCCAGCAGTTTGGGGACTAGCTTTAGGGATGAGCAGTTCTTC

J gene: TRBJ1-1
V gene: TRBV6-5
D gene: .
clone size: .
CDR3 protein: CASSYGGRNTEAFF
CDR3 DNA: TGTGCCAGCAGTTACGGCGGCAGAAACACTGAAGCTTTCTTT

J gene: TRBJ1-2
V gene: TRBV15
D gene: .
clone size: few
CDR3 protein: CATSRDSGRAYGYTF
CDR3 DNA: TGTGCCACCAGCAGAGATTCTGGCAGGGCCTATGGCTACACCTTC

J gene: TRBJ2-6
V gene: TRBV5-1
D gene: .
clone size: many
CDR3 protein: CASSGQSGANVLTF
CDR3 DNA: TGCGCCAGCAGCGGACAGTCTGGGGCCAACGTCCTGACTTTC

J gene: TRBJ2-1
V gene: TRBV25-1
D gene: TRBD1
clone size: .
CDR3 protein: CASSSQGTRNNEQFF
CDR3 DNA: TGTGCCAGCAGTTCACAGGGGACACGGAACAATGAGCAGTTCTTC

J gene: TRBJ2-2
V gene: TRBV7-3
D gene: .
clone size: .
CDR3 protein: CASSLSRTGELFF
CDR3 DNA: TGTGCCAGCAGCTTAAGCCGGACCGGGGAGCTGTTTTTT

J gene: TRBJ2-7
V gene: TRBV2
D gene: .
clone size: .
CDR3 protein: CASVLDSPGEQYF
CDR3 DNA: TGTGCCAGCGTACTGGACAGCCCCGGCGAGCAGTACTTC

J gene: TRBJ2-4
V gene: TRBV28
D gene: .
clone size: many
CDR3 protein: CASSLSTLRLPLAKNIQYF
CDR3 DNA: TGTGCCAGCAGTTTATCCACTCTTCGACTTCCTTTAGCCAAAAACATTCAGTACTTC

J gene: TRBJ1-3
V gene: TRBV7-2
D gene: .
clone size: few
CDR3 protein: CASSLDSSGFGNTIYF
CDR3 DNA: TGTGCCAGCAGCTTAGACTCATCAGGGTTCGGAAACACCATATATTTT

J gene: TRBJ2-6
V gene: TRBV5-4
D gene: .
clone size: .
CDR3 protein: CASSFQVRSGANVLTF
CDR3 DNA: TGTGCCAGCAGCTTCCAAGTGAGGTCTGGGGCCAACGTCCTGACTTTC

J gene: TRBJ2-7
V gene: TRBV18
D gene: .
clone size: .
CDR3 protein: CASSPRTVYGQYF
CDR3 DNA: TGTGCCAGCTCACCCCGGACAGTCTACGGGCAGTACTTC

J gene: TRBJ1-1
V gene: TRBV5-4
D gene: .
clone size: few
CDR3 protein: CASSLGRGNTEAFF
CDR3 DNA: TGTGCCAGCAGCTTGGGACGAGGGAATACTGAAGCTTTCTTT

J gene: TRBJ2-7
V gene: TRBV18
D gene: .
clone size: .
CDR3 protein: CASAPRRDLLYEQYF
CDR3 DNA: TGTGCCAGCGCACCACGCCGGGACCTACTCTACGAGCAGTACTTC

J gene: TRBJ2-1
V gene: TRBV19
D gene: TRBD2
clone size: many
CDR3 protein: CASGPLRTSGEQFF
CDR3 DNA: TGTGCCAGTGGCCCCCTAAGGACTAGCGGTGAGCAGTTCTTC

J gene: TRBJ2-1
V gene: TRBV12-5
D gene: TRBD2
clone size: many
CDR3 protein: CASGLGLAANNEQFF
CDR3 DNA: TGTGCTAGTGGTCTTGGACTAGCGGCGAACAATGAGCAGTTCTTC

J gene: TRBJ1-1
V gene: TRBV7-2
D gene: TRBD1
clone size: few
CDR3 protein: CASTTPGTGDTEAFF
CDR3 DNA: TGTGCCAGCACCACTCCCGGGACAGGGGACACTGAAGCTTTCTTT

J gene: TRBJ2-4
V gene: TRBV28
D gene: TRBD2
clone size: many
CDR3 protein: CASSASGRAGNIQYF
CDR3 DNA: TGTGCCAGCAGCGCTAGCGGGAGGGCCGGGAACATTCAGTACTTC

J gene: TRBJ2-1
V gene: TRBV5-4
D gene: .
clone size: .
CDR3 protein: CASSQAGSSSYNEQFF
CDR3 DNA: TGTGCCAGCAGCCAAGCGGGTTCTTCCTCCTACAATGAGCAGTTCTTC

J gene: TRBJ1-5
V gene: TRBV28
D gene: .
clone size: .
CDR3 protein: CASSLAGAGQPQHF
CDR3 DNA: TGTGCCAGCAGTTTGGCTGGGGCGGGTCAGCCCCAGCATTTT

J gene: TRBJ2-5
V gene: TRBV5-1
D gene: TRBD2
clone size: few
CDR3 protein: CASSSQTSGSVVSATQYF
CDR3 DNA: TGCGCCAGCAGCTCTCAGACTAGCGGGAGTGTTGTTAGTGCGACCCAGTACTTC